The present entry profiles one TCR beta chain with its context. Its antigen is undetermined. The CDR3 sequence is 16 residues long. Unmatched junction bases numbered 11, after V lost 0 bases and J lost 5 bases. Germline assignment: CDR1 SGHNT and CDR2 YYREEE (reference sequence). The sample is drawn from a study of T cells after yellow fever vaccination. Study-level results: Clones that expanded after primary vaccination mostly reappeared after the booster (over 95% CD4, approximately 85% CD8). Overall, a small share of clonotypes was seen in both CD4 and CD8 compartments. Researchers report a weaker secondary response that nonetheless peaked faster, day 5 versus 15.

It was through 5'RACE template switching that TCR cDNA was made, with a universal primer site and UMIs added. TCRdb ran MiXCR on the 5' RACE reads and lists one entry per CDR3 protein. The table records some 550,000 distinct CDR3 sequences, about 19% of them present only once. The chain employs TRBV5-4 and TRBJ2-7, with 7 nucleotides matching TRBD2. Sequenced here: PBMCs, sampled 15 days after the yellow fever booster vaccination. The clonotype comes from a man aged 30 to 39 who received the YFV17D yellow fever vaccine. The DNA for the CDR3 is TGTGCCAGCAGCTTGGATTTTGGACTAGGTATGAACGAGCAGTACTTC. This codes for CASSLDFGLGMNEQYF.